The present TCR beta chain was sequenced within a study of OX40 agonist ivuxolimab in advanced cancers. Turning to the study itself: Cancers in dose escalation were hepatocellular, melanoma, renal cell and head and neck.

Study-wide results and limits: Within 6 weeks, CD4+ and CD8+ blood T cells expanded clonally at 0.1 to 3.0 mg/kg.

CDR1 and CDR2 (germline): SEHNR, FQNEAQ (reference sequence). V was trimmed by 4 bases and J by 1 base, leaving 13 bases between them. CDR3 size: 15 residues. The assay was immunoSEQ multiplex PCR, and TCRdb's table has in-frame clones only and misses some. The sample shows over 15,000 clones, just under 75% of them seen only once. In its sample, this clone ranks as medium-sized. Its antigen is unknown. The starting material was CD4+ or CD8+ T cells sorted from blood, obtained in a trial of the OX40 agonist ivuxolimab. V gene TRBV7-9 combines with J gene TRBJ2-5, with D possibly matching TRBD1 (6 bases). This clonotype was sampled from an adult with an advanced solid tumor such as melanoma, head and neck, liver or kidney cancer. The DNA for the CDR3 is TGTGCCAGCAGCTCCCCGGGACACACCCAAGAGACCCAGTACTTC. Translation gives CASSSPGHTQETQYF.